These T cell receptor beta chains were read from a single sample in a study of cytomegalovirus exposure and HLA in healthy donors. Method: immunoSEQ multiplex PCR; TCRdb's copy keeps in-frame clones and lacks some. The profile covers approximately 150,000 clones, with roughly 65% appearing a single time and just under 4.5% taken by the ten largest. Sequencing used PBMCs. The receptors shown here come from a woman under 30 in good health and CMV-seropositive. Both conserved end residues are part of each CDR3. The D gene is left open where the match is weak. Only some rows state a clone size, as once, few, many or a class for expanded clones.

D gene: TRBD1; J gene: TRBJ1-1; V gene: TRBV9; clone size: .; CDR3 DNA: TGTGCCAGCAGCGTCACAGGGGGGACTGAAGCTTTCTTT; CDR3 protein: CASSVTGGTEAFF
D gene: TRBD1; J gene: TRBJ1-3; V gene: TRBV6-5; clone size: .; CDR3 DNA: TGTGCCAGCAGCCGACAGGGGGGGGACACCATATATTTT; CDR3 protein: CASSRQGGDTIYF
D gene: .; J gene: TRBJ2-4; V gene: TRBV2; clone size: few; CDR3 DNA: TGTGCCAGCAGTGAGAGGACAGGGAGGGACATTCAGTACTTC; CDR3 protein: CASSERTGRDIQYF
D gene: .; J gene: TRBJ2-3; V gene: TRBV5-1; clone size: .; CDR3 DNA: TGCGCCAGCAGCTCAAGACTGTTACTCTTGGATACGCAGTATTTT; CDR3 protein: CASSSRLLLLDTQYF
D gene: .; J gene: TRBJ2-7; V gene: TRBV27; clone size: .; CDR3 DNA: TGTGCCAGCAGTTTAGAAGGGGGTGGGTCCTACGAGCAGTACTTC; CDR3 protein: CASSLEGGGSYEQYF
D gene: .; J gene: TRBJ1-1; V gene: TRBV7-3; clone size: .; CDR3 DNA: TGTGCCAGCAGCCTGACAGGACTCACTGAAGCTTTCTTT; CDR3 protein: CASSLTGLTEAFF
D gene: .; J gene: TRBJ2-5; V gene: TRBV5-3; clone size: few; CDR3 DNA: TGTGCCAGAAGCCTCCGACAGGGAGGTAGGACCCAGTACTTC; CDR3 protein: CARSLRQGGRTQYF
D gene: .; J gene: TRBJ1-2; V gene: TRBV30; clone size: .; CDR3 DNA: TGTGCCTGGAGTAGTGCGGCACATCCCGCTAACTATGGCTACACCTTC; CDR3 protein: CAWSSAAHPANYGYTF
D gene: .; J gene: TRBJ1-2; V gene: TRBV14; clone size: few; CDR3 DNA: TGTGCCAGCAGCCAAGCCGGGAGTAACTATGGCTACACCTTC; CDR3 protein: CASSQAGSNYGYTF
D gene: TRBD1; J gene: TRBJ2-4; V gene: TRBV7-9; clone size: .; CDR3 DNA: TGTGCCAGCAGCTGGAACAGGGGATCCTTAGCCAAAAACATTCAGTACTTC; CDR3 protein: CASSWNRGSLAKNIQYF
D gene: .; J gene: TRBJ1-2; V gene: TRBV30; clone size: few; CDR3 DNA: TGTGCCTGGAGTGCCAGGGGTAGGAGCTACACCTTC; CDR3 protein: CAWSARGRSYTF
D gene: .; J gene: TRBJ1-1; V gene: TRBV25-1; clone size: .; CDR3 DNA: TGTGCCAGCAGTCTACAGGGCCACACTGAAGCTTTCTTT; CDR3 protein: CASSLQGHTEAFF
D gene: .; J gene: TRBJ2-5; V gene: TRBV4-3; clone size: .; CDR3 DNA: TGCGCCAGCAGCAAGGACAGACAAGAGACCCAGTACTTC; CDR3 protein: CASSKDRQETQYF
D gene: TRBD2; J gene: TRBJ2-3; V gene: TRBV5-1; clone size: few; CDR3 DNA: TGCGCCAGCAGCCGGGGGGGGCAGTCAGGAGATACGCAGTATTTT; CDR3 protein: CASSRGGQSGDTQYF
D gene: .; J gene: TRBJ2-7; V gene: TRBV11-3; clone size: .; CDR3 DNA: TGTGCCAGCAGCTTAGTTTCGGGCTACGAGCAGTACTTC; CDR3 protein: CASSLVSGYEQYF